Presented here are 20 T cell receptor beta chains from one specimen sequenced in a study of T cells in women clearing cervical HPV infection (dated by TCRdb to the late 2010s). Libraries were made using the immunoSEQ multiplex PCR assay. TCRdb stores this immuneACCESS table with in-frame sequences only. Part of the clones is absent; in the studies checked, under half of the shortfall reflects unresolved V genes, and no reason is known for the rest. The sample's records list about 34,000 clones. Roughly 1.5% of the sample belongs to the ten largest clones. The sample was blood buffy coat. The source is a woman aged 18 to 75 with a cervical HPV16 infection that either progressed to CIN3+ or cleared (not recorded which).

With regard to this clone: Sequencing ends 3 residues short of the CDR3 end; the germline J gene provides the rest. The chain uses TRBV7-2 and TRBJ1-2; TRBD1 aligns across 10 bases. CDR1 is SGHTA, CDR2 FQGNSA, per germline. The CDR3 is 13 amino acids. The covered CDR3 bases are TGTGCCAGCGGTCCGGGACAGGGGCAAGAC. It encodes CASGPGQGQD. The full CDR3 protein is CASGPGQGQDYTF.

Concerning this clone itself: Read sequence stops 3 residues before the CDR3 end, and the germline J gene provides the missing end. The V and J genes are TRBV20-1 and TRBJ2-3; weak D call: TRBD2 (7 bases). The CDR3 totals 15 residues. Germline loops: CDR1 DFQATT, CDR2 SNEGSKA (reference sequence). The V end was cut by 6 bases, the J end by 3 bases, with 19 bases between. The CDR3 sequence: CSAGGEGGLTDTQYF. Incomplete CDR3 DNA: TGCAGTGCAGGGGGGGAGGGAGGGTTAACAGATACG.

With regard to this clone: The read terminates 3 residues before the CDR3 end, so the remaining end is supplied by the germline J gene. The chain couples TRBV2 to TRBJ2-1, with 8 bases aligning to TRBD1. V trimming: 6 bases; J trimming: 5 bases; junction bases outside the gene matches: 6. The CDR3 has 14 amino acids. CDR1 is SNHLY and CDR2 is FYNNEI in the germline V gene. Incomplete CDR3 DNA: TGTGCCAGCAGGAGGACAGGGTTCGACAATGAG. This sequence encodes CASRRTGFDNE. The full CDR3 protein is CASRRTGFDNEQFF.

Comment on this clone: The read terminates 3 residues before the CDR3 end, so the remaining end is supplied by the germline J gene. The chain recombines TRBV10-3 with TRBJ1-2; the D gene is possibly TRBD1 (6 bases). CDR3 size: 12 residues. CDR1 ENHRY and CDR2 SYGVKD come from the germline V gene. The CDR3 loop is CAIGEGGGGYTF. The part of the CDR3 DNA that was read is TGTGCCATCGGGGAAGGGGGGGGAGGC.

The CDR3 region is CASSLAQAYGYTF. CDR3 bases read: TGCGCCAGCAGCTTGGCCCAGGCCTATGGC. V gene TRBV5-1 combines with J gene TRBJ1-2, with D unresolved. The DNA ends 3 residues before the CDR3 does, and the rest of the CDR3 is filled in from the germline J gene. Germline V gene lookup returns CDR1 SGHRS and CDR2 YFSETQ. The V and J ends lost 0 bases and 4 bases respectively, with 7 bases between them. CDR3 length: 13 amino acids.

Comments on this clone: The read ends 3 residues before the CDR3 terminus; that terminus is restored from the germline J gene. The chain joins TRBV2 to TRBJ2-3; possibly TRBD1 for D (5 bases). V shed 3 bases and J shed 2 bases, with 18 bases lying between them. There are 17 residues in the CDR3. CDR1 and CDR2 from the germline V gene are SNHLY and FYNNEI. CDR3 DNA (partial): TGTGCCAGCAGTGAGTCTGGGGCTTCTCAACTCACAGATACG. Translating it yields CASSESGASQLTDT. The entire CDR3 is CASSESGASQLTDTQYF.

On this clone: The missing CDR3 end, 3 residues past where the read stops, is filled in from the germline J gene. V and J are TRBV5-4 and TRBJ2-7; 7 bases are a match to TRBD2. Germline-derived CDR1 and CDR2 are SGHNT and YYREEE (reference sequence). This CDR3 spans 15 amino acids. V dropped 4 bases and J dropped 4; count of bases not matched to a gene: 11. The chain's CDR3 is CASSAPERGTYEQYF. The sequenced part of the CDR3 DNA is TGTGCCAGCAGCGCCCCCGAGCGGGGTACGTACGAG.

Points on this clone: The read stops 3 residues short of the end of the CDR3; the missing end is completed from the germline J gene. The gene calls are TRBV6-2 or TRBV6-3 and TRBJ2-1, with D uncertain. Germline V lookup: CDR1 MNHEY, CDR2 SVGEGT. The length of the CDR3 is 13 residues. V gave up 4 bases and J gave up 4 bases, with 8 bases separating them. The CDR3 is CASSSTEYNEQFF. The sequenced part of the CDR3 DNA is TGTGCCAGCAGTTCTACAGAATACAATGAG.

Remarks on this clone: Read sequence stops 3 residues before the CDR3 end, and the germline J gene provides the missing end. The V and J genes are TRBV5-6 and TRBJ2-4; 10 positions agree with TRBD1. J was trimmed by 3 bases and V by 3 bases; bases with no gene match: 3. Germline CDR1 SGHDT, CDR2 YYEEEE. This CDR3 contains 15 residues. The sequenced part of the CDR3 DNA is TGTGCCAGCAGCTCGGACAGGGGGAACAAAAACATT. This gives the protein CASSSDRGNKNI. In full, the CDR3 is CASSSDRGNKNIQYF.

Notes on this clone: The read comes to an end 3 residues before the CDR3 does, leaving the germline J gene to fill in the end. V gene TRBV6-2 or TRBV6-3 combines with J gene TRBJ1-2; 7 bases match TRBD1. This CDR3 is built from 15 residues. CDR1 and CDR2 from the germline V gene are MNHEY and SVGEGT. CDR3 residues: CASKRGPNVYNDYTF. The CDR3 bases that were read are TGTGCCAGCAAGAGGGGGCCGAATGTCTACAATGAC.

On this clone: Read data end 3 residues before the CDR3 end; the end is taken from the germline J gene. The rearrangement joins TRBV20-1 to TRBJ2-7; possibly TRBD2 for D (6 bases). V lost 0 bases and J lost 1, with 13 bases in between. The CDR3 is made up of 15 amino acids. From germline, CDR1 is DFQATT and CDR2 SNEGSKA (reference sequence). The sequenced CDR3 bases are TGCAGTGCTAGAGATCCCGAGGCGGGGTCCTACGAG. The encoded protein is CSARDPEAGSYE. The entire CDR3 protein is CSARDPEAGSYEQYF.

Note on this clone: Read data end 3 residues before the CDR3 end; the end is taken from the germline J gene. The chain couples TRBV7-2 to TRBJ2-4; unclear D gene. CDR1 is SGHTA and CDR2 is FQGNSA in the germline V gene. The CDR3 has 15 residues. CDR3 loop: CASSLAPAANYGQYF. The DNA read from the CDR3 is TGTGCCAGCAGCTTAGCTCCCGCAGCTAACTATGGT.

To note about this clone: The missing CDR3 end, 3 residues past where the read stops, is filled in from the germline J gene. V is TRBV20-1 and J is TRBJ1-6; maybe TRBD1 (6 bases). Trimming stripped 2 bases from V and 8 bases from J, with 10 bases between. The germline V gene encodes CDR1 DFQATT and CDR2 SNEGSKA (reference sequence). The CDR3 is 13 amino acids. The CDR3 sequence: CSARRDTDSPLHF. The DNA read from the CDR3 is TGCAGTGCTAGACGGGACACAGATTCACCC.

A note on this clone: The CDR3 end is not reached by the read, which stops 3 residues before it; the germline J gene fills it in. The genes are TRBV6-1 and TRBJ1-4; D possibly corresponds to TRBD1 (6 bases). Looked up from germline, CDR1 is MNHNS and CDR2 is SASEGT. With 1 base removed from V and 8 bases from J, the gap between germline ends came to 23 bases. This CDR3 is 18 amino acids long. The CDR3: CASSEGVGGARVKEKLFF. Incomplete CDR3 DNA: TGTGCCAGCAGTGAAGGGGTGGGGGGGGCGCGGGTAAAGGAAAAA.

The part of the CDR3 DNA that was read is TGTGCCAGCAGCTTAACAGGGGGCACAGATACG. As protein: CASSLTGGTDT. Given in full, the CDR3 is CASSLTGGTDTQYF. This chain links TRBV7-9 with TRBJ2-3, with 7 bases identical to TRBD1. The missing CDR3 end, 3 residues past where the read stops, is filled in from the germline J gene. The V gene's germline CDR1 is SEHNR and CDR2 FQNEAQ (reference sequence). The V and J ends lost 2 bases and 1 base, in that order; junction bases with no gene match: 0. The CDR3 spans 14 residues.

As for this clone: The read ends 3 residues early relative to the CDR3; the germline J gene fills the gap. The rearrangement joins TRBV19 to TRBJ2-1; 8 bases agree with TRBD2. The CDR3 is made up of 16 amino acids. Trimming removed 2 bases from V and 6 bases from J; junction bases left unmatched: 9. In germline, CDR1 is LNHDA, CDR2 SQIVND (reference sequence). The DNA read from the CDR3 is TGTGCCAGTAGTATATCGCGGCTAGCGGGCCTCAATGAG. Translating it yields CASSISRLAGLNE. The whole CDR3 sequence is CASSISRLAGLNEQFF.

Remarks on this clone: The read ends 3 residues before the CDR3 terminus; that terminus is restored from the germline J gene. This chain connects TRBV2 to TRBJ1-5, with unresolved D. V lost 2 bases and J 7 bases, leaving 9 bases between the germline ends. The germline V gene encodes CDR1 SNHLY and CDR2 FYNNEI. This CDR3 is 13 amino acids long. The CDR3 protein is CASSERATQPQHF. CDR3 bases read: TGTGCCAGCAGTGAAAGGGCGACACAGCCC.

To note about this clone: The read ends 3 residues shy of where the CDR3 ends; the end is completed using the germline J gene. The chain links TRBV7-2 to TRBJ2-7; 7 bases are a match to TRBD1. The V gene's germline CDR1 is SGHTA and CDR2 FQGNSA. The V gene end was trimmed by 1 base and the J gene end by 3 bases; junction bases not matched to a gene: 3. The CDR3 runs to 14 residues. The part of the CDR3 DNA that was read is TGTGCCAGCAGCTTAGGGACAGGAAACTACGAG. Encoded protein: CASSLGTGNYE. The full-length CDR3 reads as CASSLGTGNYEQYF. Using reference TRBV7-2 and TRBJ2-7 for the parts outside the CDR3, the full variable domain is GAGVSQSPSNKVTEKGKDVELRCDPISGHTALYWYRQSLGQGLEFLIYFQGNSAPDKSGLPSDRFSAERTGGSVSTLTIQRTQQEDSAVYLCASSLGTGNYEQYFGPGTRLTVT.

As to this clone: Read sequence stops 3 residues before the CDR3 end, and the germline J gene provides the missing end. V and J are TRBV7-2 and TRBJ2-5; 7 nucleotides agree with TRBD2. The CDR3 consists of 16 residues. In germline, CDR1 is SGHTA, CDR2 FQGNSA. After removal of 0 bases from V and 1 base from J, the junction contained 5 bases not matched to a gene. The CDR3 spells CASSLARLAGQETQYF. The DNA read from the CDR3 is TGTGCCAGCAGCTTAGCGCGACTAGCAGGCCAAGAGACC.

Remarks on this clone: The read is 3 residues too short to cover the CDR3 end, so that end is filled in from the germline J gene. The chain recombines TRBV5-1 with TRBJ2-7, with TRBD1 matching over 8 bases. The J segment lost 5 bases and the V segment lost 2 bases, leaving 6 bases of the junction unmatched. This CDR3 is 14 amino acids long. Germline V gene data show CDR1 as SGHRS and CDR2 as YFSETQ. Here the CDR3 reads CASSLQGVFHEQYF. CDR3 DNA, as far as it was read: TGCGCCAGCAGCTTACAGGGGGTATTCCACGAG.